A single sample gave rise to the 23 T cell receptor beta chains below, sequenced in a study of blood T cell repertoires in COVID-19. Profiling relied on immunoSEQ multiplex PCR, and the TCRdb table lists in-frame clones only, not all of them. The table lists 130,000 or so clones, approximately 83% of them singletons. The source material was peripheral blood. The receptors derive from a human donor in a cohort sampled during active COVID-19.

The genes are TRBV6-5 and TRBJ1-1, with D unclear. V was clipped by 4 bases and J by 5 bases, with 14 bases between them. The CDR3 is 14 amino acids. In germline, CDR1 is MNHEY, CDR2 SVGAGI. This CDR3 reads CASSFHPSGTEAFF. The CDR3 DNA reads as TGTGCCAGCAGTTTTCACCCCTCCGGGACTGAAGCTTTCTTT.

The chain employs TRBV5-5 and TRBJ1-4; 10 positions agree with TRBD1. Germline-derived CDR1 and CDR2 are SGHKS and YYEKEE (reference sequence). This CDR3 has 18 amino acids. V lost 4 bases and J lost 6; bases outside the gene matches: 15. The chain's CDR3 is CASSRSGTGVLLDEKLFF. The CDR3 coding sequence is TGTGCCAGCAGCCGTTCCGGGACAGGGGTGCTGTTGGATGAAAAACTGTTTTTT.

The gene calls are TRBV28 and TRBJ1-4; TRBD1 is a possible D gene (5 bases). CDR3 size: 16 residues. Between the trimmed V and J ends, which lost 3 bases and 8 bases, there was a span of 19 bases. The germline V gene encodes CDR1 MDHEN and CDR2 SYDVKM. Written as DNA, the CDR3 is TGTGCCAGCAGTTTCATGCGGGGAGGGGCGGAAGAAAAACTGTTTTTT. Encoded protein: CASSFMRGGAEEKLFF.

There are a few counts of this clone. The chain combines TRBV19 with TRBJ2-7; D may be TRBD1 (5 bases). Trimming pared 3 bases from V and 1 base from J, leaving 10 bases between. This CDR3 has 14 residues. Germline V lookup: CDR1 LNHDA, CDR2 SQIVND (reference sequence). This chain's CDR3 is CASSMSRESYEQYF. The CDR3 DNA sequence: TGTGCCAGTAGTATGAGCAGGGAATCCTACGAGCAGTACTTC.

The chain employs TRBV30 and TRBJ1-2; D is undetermined. V dropped 3 bases and J dropped 2 bases, with 4 bases sitting between them. There are 11 residues in the CDR3. Germline V gene sequence: CDR1 GTSNPN, CDR2 SVGIG (reference sequence). The CDR3 loop reads CAWSLNYGYTF. The CDR3 nucleotides are TGTGCCTGGAGCCTAAACTATGGCTACACCTTC.

The chain recombines TRBV19 with TRBJ2-2; 13 nucleotides line up with TRBD2. This CDR3 has 16 residues. CDR1 LNHDA and CDR2 SQIVND come from the germline V gene (reference sequence). Trimming cost V 4 bases and J 6 bases; bases outside gene matches: 5. CDR3 sequence reads: CASSTRLAGGPGELFF. CDR3 bases: TGTGCCAGTAGTACCCGACTAGCGGGAGGACCCGGGGAGCTGTTTTTT.

The chain carries TRBV4-3 and TRBJ1-2; D is perhaps TRBD1 (5 bases). With 1 base removed from V and 8 bases from J, the gap between germline ends came to 11 bases. The CDR3 loop spans 13 amino acids. Looked up from germline, CDR1 is LGHNA and CDR2 is YSLEER. CDR3 DNA sequence: TGCGCCAGCAGCCAAGGTAGGGGTGGAGGCTACACCTTC. This encodes CASSQGRGGGYTF.

The gene calls are TRBV6-5 and TRBJ1-2; D possibly corresponds to TRBD1 (5 bases). This CDR3 has 15 residues. Germline CDR1 and CDR2: MNHEY and SVGAGI. Trimming cost V 0 bases and J 2 bases, with 10 bases left between them. This CDR3 is CASSYSTVVNYGYTF. The CDR3 bases are TGTGCCAGCAGTTACTCGACAGTGGTAAACTATGGCTACACCTTC.

This rearrangement joins TRBV18 to TRBJ2-7, with TRBD1 identical over 9 bases. The V and J ends lost 6 bases and 6 bases, in that order; junction bases with no gene match: 15. Per the germline V gene, CDR1 is KGHSH and CDR2 is LQKENI. The CDR3 is 16 amino acids. The CDR3 coding sequence is TGTGCCAGCTCCCCCCCGGTGGGGGACAGGGAACGCGAGCAGTACTTC. This encodes CASSPPVGDREREQYF.

V gene TRBV5-4 combines with J gene TRBJ1-2; TRBD1 aligns across 12 bases. CDR1 is SGHNT, CDR2 YYREEE, per germline (reference sequence). This CDR3 is 16 amino acids long. J gave up 7 bases and V 0 bases, and 7 bases lay outside the gene matches. The CDR3 DNA is TGTGCCAGCAGCTTGGGTGCGGGACAGGGGGCGCGTGGCTACACCTTC. It is translated as CASSLGAGQGARGYTF.

The chain carries TRBV2 and TRBJ2-5; weak D call: TRBD2 (5 bases). V lost 8 bases, J lost 2 bases, and 12 bases lay in between. Germline lookup yields CDR1 SNHLY and CDR2 FYNNEI. This CDR3 comprises 13 residues. The CDR3 region is CASQGLTQETQYF. Here the CDR3 DNA reads TGTGCCAGCCAAGGACTTACACAAGAGACCCAGTACTTC.

The chain carries TRBV7-3 and TRBJ2-2; a weak D match, TRBD2 (6 bases). The CDR3 consists of 18 residues. V dropped 5 bases and J dropped 4 bases, with 23 bases sitting between them. The V gene's germline CDR1 is SGHTA and CDR2 FQGTGA. The CDR3 DNA reads TGTGCCAGCAGCCCGATACCTCCTCCGGGAGTGAGCACCGGGGAGCTGTTTTTT. Amino acids: CASSPIPPPGVSTGELFF.

This clone showed up just a few times. This chain joins TRBV4-2 and TRBJ2-7; tentatively, D is TRBD2 (6 bases). The V gene lost 3 bases and the J gene lost 2 bases, with 14 bases spanning the gap. Germline V gene sequence: CDR1 LGHNA, CDR2 YNFKEQ. The CDR3 runs 15 residues. The CDR3 nucleotides are TGTGCCAGCAGCCAGCGGGACGGTACGGCCTACGAGCAGTACTTC. As protein: CASSQRDGTAYEQYF.

This sequence joins TRBV3-1 (or the pseudogene TRBV3-2) and TRBJ1-3; a possible D gene is TRBD1 (6 bases). CDR3 length: 16 amino acids. V lost 0 bases and J 4 bases, leaving 13 bases between the germline ends. Germline V gene sequence: CDR1 LGHDT, CDR2 YNNKEL (reference sequence). CDR3 nucleotide sequence: TGTGCCAGCAGCCAAGATCCCGGGGGGCAAGGAAACACCATATATTTT. Translating gives CASSQDPGGQGNTIYF.

The rearrangement links TRBV21-1 to TRBJ2-2; the table's D gene call, TRBD1, was not cross checked with the DNA. TRBV21-1 is classified as a pseudogene. This CDR3 is 16 amino acids long. The chain's CDR3 is CASSKGRGQNTGELFF. The CDR3, as DNA: TGTGCCAGCAGCAAAGGACGGGGACAGAACACCGGGGAGCTGTTTTTT.

The V call is TRBV19, the J call TRBJ1-3; 7 nucleotides match TRBD1. Germline assignment: CDR1 LNHDA and CDR2 SQIVND (reference sequence). Losses at the gene ends were 5 bases for V and 0 bases for J; bases not matched to a gene: 10. The CDR3 is made up of 17 amino acids. The DNA of the CDR3 is TGTGCCAGTAGTCTACAGGGGAGGCTACTCTCTGGAAACACCATATATTTT. It codes for CASSLQGRLLSGNTIYF.

The V gene is TRBV25-1, the J gene TRBJ2-1; the match to TRBD1 covers 8 bases. V trimming: 5 bases; J trimming: 1 base; junction bases outside the gene matches: 4. The CDR3 has 15 residues. Germline V gives CDR1 MGHDK, CDR2 SYGVNS. CDR3 DNA: TGTGCCAGCAGTTATACAGGGGGGTCCTACAATGAGCAGTTCTTC. Translation gives CASSYTGGSYNEQFF. Variable domain in full (rest from reference TRBV25-1 and TRBJ2-1): EADIYQTPRYLVIGTGKKITLECSQTMGHDKMYWYQQDPGMELHLIHYSYGVNSTEKGDLSSESTVSRIRTEHFPLTLESARPSHTSQYLCASSYTGGSYNEQFFGPGTRLTVL.

V usage is TRBV30 and J usage is TRBJ2-3; TRBD2 might be the D (5 bases). Deletions cut 0 bases from V and 6 bases from J, with 16 bases between. This CDR3 is built from 15 residues. The germline V gene encodes CDR1 GTSNPN and CDR2 SVGIG (reference sequence). DNA of the CDR3: TGTGCCTGGAGTGTACGAGGAGGCGGTACGGATACGCAGTATTTT. It translates to CAWSVRGGGTDTQYF.

This clone was counted only a few times. The chain has TRBV19 and TRBJ2-1; TRBD2 might be the D (5 bases). CDR3 length: 13 residues. Trimming stripped 3 bases from V and 13 bases from J, with 16 bases between. CDR1 and CDR2 (germline): LNHDA, SQIVND (reference sequence). The CDR3 here is CASSIPSGTTQFF. DNA of the CDR3: TGTGCCAGTAGTATTCCTTCGGGAACCACCCAGTTCTTC.

This clone occurred once. V and J are TRBV5-5 and TRBJ1-2; D unclear. Germline V CDR1 and CDR2: SGHKS, YYEKEE (reference sequence). The germline V and J ends were trimmed by 2 bases and 3 bases, with 14 bases remaining between them. The CDR3 totals 15 residues. Here the CDR3 reads CASSFNPEIDYGYTF. The CDR3 DNA sequence: TGTGCCAGCAGCTTTAACCCGGAGATAGACTATGGCTACACCTTC. The full variable domain, its missing parts supplied by reference TRBV5-5 and TRBJ1-2, is DAGVTQSPTHLIKTRGQQVTLRCSPISGHKSVSWYQQVLGQGPQFIFQYYEKEERGRGNFPDRFSARQFPNYSSELNVNALLLGDSALYLCASSFNPEIDYGYTFGSGTRLTVV.

The chain carries TRBV15 and TRBJ1-2; D is uncertain. The CDR3 loop spans 14 amino acids. V gave up 0 bases and J gave up 3 bases, with 8 bases separating them. CDR1 is LNHNV and CDR2 is YYDKDF in the germline V gene (reference sequence). The CDR3 spells CATSRDGGYYGYTF. As DNA, the CDR3 is TGTGCCACCAGCAGAGATGGAGGTTACTATGGCTACACCTTC.

The chain is built from TRBV6-4 and TRBJ1-1; D is unresolved. V lost 9 bases, J lost 4 bases, and 18 bases lay in between. This CDR3 region has 14 residues. Germline V gene data show CDR1 as MRHNA and CDR2 as SNTAGT. CDR3 sequence reads: CASRVTAAGTEAFF. The CDR3 DNA sequence: TGTGCCAGTAGGGTAACGGCGGCGGGCACTGAAGCTTTCTTT.

This clone has a handful of counts. The chain combines TRBV11-2 with TRBJ2-1, with 9 bases matching TRBD2. The V gene end was trimmed by 4 bases and the J gene end by 3 bases; junction bases not matched to a gene: 13. Germline CDR1 is SGHAT and CDR2 is FQNNGV. The CDR3 is made up of 18 amino acids. The CDR3 DNA reads TGTGCCAGCAGCTCCAGGACTAGCGCGAGTTTTCTCTACAATGAGCAGTTCTTC. Encoded protein: CASSSRTSASFLYNEQFF. The full variable domain, rest sourced from reference TRBV11-2 and TRBJ2-1, is EAGVAQSPRYKIIEKRQSVAFWCNPISGHATLYWYQQILGQGPKLLIQFQNNGVVDDSQLPKDRFSAERLKGVDSTLKIQPAKLEDSAVYLCASSSRTSASFLYNEQFFGPGTRLTVL.